The entry below gives a single T cell receptor beta chain sequence along with its context. Antigen specificity is unknown. The germline V gene has CDR1 LNHDA and CDR2 SQIVND (reference sequence). The CDR3 length is 15 residues. Between the trimmed V and J ends, which lost 2 bases and 5 bases, there was a span of 13 bases. This entry is derived from a study of chemoradiotherapy in HPV16-positive cancers. Some clones are missing from TCRdb's copy, which holds only in-frame ones; the method was immunoSEQ multiplex PCR. The sample shows under 5,500 clones, 70% to 75% of them seen only once. Overall study results and limits: Better recurrence-free survival went with HPV-responsive T-cell expansion in HPV16-positive patients.

Over chemoradiotherapy, repertoires were sampled more than once. This sequence originates from a human donor with HPV-associated anogenital cancer. Sequenced material: tumor tissue, taken from a patient who underwent chemoradiotherapy. The V and J genes are TRBV19 and TRBJ2-1, with a weak D call TRBD2 (6 bases). CDR3 protein: CASSIMGGLNNEQFF. As DNA, the CDR3 is TGTGCCAGTAGTATAATGGGGGGACTCAACAATGAGCAGTTCTTC.